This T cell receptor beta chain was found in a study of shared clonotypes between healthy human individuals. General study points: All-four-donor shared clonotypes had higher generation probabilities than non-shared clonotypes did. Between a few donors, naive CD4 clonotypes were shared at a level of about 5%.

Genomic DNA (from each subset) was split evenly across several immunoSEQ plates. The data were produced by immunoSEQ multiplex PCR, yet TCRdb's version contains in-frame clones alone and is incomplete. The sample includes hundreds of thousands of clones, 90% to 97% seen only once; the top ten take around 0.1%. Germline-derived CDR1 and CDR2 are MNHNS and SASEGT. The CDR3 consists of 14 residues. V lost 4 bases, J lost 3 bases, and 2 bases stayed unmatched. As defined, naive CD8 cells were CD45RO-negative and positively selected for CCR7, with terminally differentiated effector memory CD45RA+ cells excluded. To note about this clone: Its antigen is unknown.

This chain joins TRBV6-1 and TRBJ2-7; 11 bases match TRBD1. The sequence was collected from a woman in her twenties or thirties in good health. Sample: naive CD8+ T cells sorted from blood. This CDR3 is CASSVGTGGYEQYF. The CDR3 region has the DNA TGTGCCAGCAGTGTTGGGACAGGGGGCTACGAGCAGTACTTC.